The 23 T cell receptor beta chains in this list originate from one sample, sequenced in a study of blood T cell repertoires in COVID-19 (dated by TCRdb to 2018 to 2020). Library generation was performed with the immunoSEQ multiplex PCR assay. This is the immuneACCESS table as TCRdb keeps it, with only in-frame sequences that have V and J called. A part of the clones is gone; compared with another copy, unresolved V genes explain less than half, and the rest is unexplained. Here the sample has 150,000 or so clones; over 90% occur a single time. 0.53% of the sample is held by the ten biggest clonotypes. The sequenced sample was peripheral blood. Every receptor here comes from a man aged 45-60 years with acute or convalescent COVID-19.

The CDR3 region is CASRVSNWQPQHF. The DNA of the CDR3 is TGTGCCAGCAGAGTAAGTAACTGGCAGCCCCAGCATTTT. The chain recombines TRBV6-5 with TRBJ1-5; no clear D. CDR1 and CDR2 from the germline V gene are MNHEY and SVGAGI. V dropped 6 bases and J dropped 7 bases, with 13 bases sitting between them. The CDR3 has 13 residues.

This chain links TRBV28 with TRBJ2-7, with D perhaps TRBD2 (5 bases). The germline V gene encodes CDR1 MDHEN and CDR2 SYDVKM. CDR3 size: 15 residues. The V end lost 2 bases, the J end lost 6 bases, and 17 bases lay between the germline ends. The CDR3 nucleotides read TGTGCCAGCAGTTTACAAAGCGGAGGTTCCCTCGAGCAGTACTTC. Its translation: CASSLQSGGSLEQYF.

The chain couples TRBV30 to TRBJ1-5; D gene uncertain. The CDR3 runs to 15 residues. V lost 0 bases and J lost 0, with 9 bases in between. The V gene's germline CDR1 is GTSNPN and CDR2 SVGIG (reference sequence). The CDR3 is CAWSVGRGSNQPQHF. CDR3 nucleotides: TGTGCCTGGAGTGTAGGTCGGGGTAGCAATCAGCCCCAGCATTTT.

The CDR3 DNA reads TGTGCCAGTAGTATTTGGGCCAGGACGCGATTTAGCGGGAGGGCCGGTGGCACAGATACGCAGTATTTT. This codes for CASSIWARTRFSGRAGGTDTQYF. The V gene is TRBV19, the J gene TRBJ2-3, with 11 nucleotides matching TRBD2. This CDR3 spans 23 amino acids. J lost 1 base, V lost 3 bases, and 24 bases had no gene match. The germline gives CDR1 LNHDA, CDR2 SQIVND (reference sequence).

The rearrangement links TRBV18 to TRBJ2-1; TRBD2 matches at 7 bases. Germline V gene sequence: CDR1 KGHSH, CDR2 LQKENI. The CDR3 totals 13 residues. J was trimmed by 5 bases and V by 5 bases; bases with no gene match: 3. The CDR3 region has the DNA TGTGCCAGCTCATCTACTAGCGACAATGAGCAGTTCTTC. It specifies CASSSTSDNEQFF. The variable domain in full, with the rest retrieved from reference TRBV18 and TRBJ2-1, is NAGVMQNPRHLVRRRGQEARLRCSPMKGHSHVYWYRQLPEEGLKFMVYLQKENIIDESGMPKERFSAEFPKEGPSILRIQQVVRGDSAAYFCASSSTSDNEQFFGPGTRLTVL.

V is TRBV29-1 and J is TRBJ2-7; 11 nucleotides line up with TRBD2. The CDR3 loop spans 13 amino acids. Germline loops: CDR1 SQVTM, CDR2 ANQGSEA. The V gene end was trimmed by 5 bases and the J gene end by 6 bases; junction bases not matched to a gene: 6. For the CDR3, the DNA is TGCAGCGTTAAACTAGCGGGAGCTCCCGAGCAGTACTTC. This codes for CSVKLAGAPEQYF.

The rearrangement links TRBV29-1 to TRBJ2-1; 10 nucleotides match TRBD2. Germline lookup yields CDR1 SQVTM and CDR2 ANQGSEA. V was clipped by 5 bases and J by 7 bases; unmatched bases: 11. The CDR3 runs to 15 residues. CDR3 DNA sequence: TGCAGCGTTCACTCACTAGCGGGAAGTGTAAATGAGCAGTTCTTC. It translates to CSVHSLAGSVNEQFF.

The chain carries TRBV6-2 or TRBV6-3 and TRBJ2-1; 8 positions agree with TRBD2. CDR1 is MNHEY, CDR2 SVGEGT, per germline. There are 15 residues in the CDR3. The J segment lost 4 bases and the V segment lost 4 bases, leaving 6 bases of the junction unmatched. The CDR3 loop reads CASSSPGLGYNEQFF. The DNA of the CDR3 is TGTGCCAGCAGTTCACCGGGACTAGGATACAATGAGCAGTTCTTC.

The chain links TRBV29-1 to TRBJ1-5, with 8 bases fitting TRBD1. V lost 4 bases and J lost 7; bases outside the gene matches: 12. This CDR3 region has 15 residues. Germline V gene sequence: CDR1 SQVTM, CDR2 ANQGSEA. CDR3 in amino acids: CSVAGGDVGGQPQHF. CDR3 DNA: TGCAGCGTTGCAGGGGGCGACGTCGGTGGACAGCCCCAGCATTTT.

V gene TRBV5-5 combines with J gene TRBJ2-7; D remains ambiguous. Per the germline V gene, CDR1 is SGHKS and CDR2 is YYEKEE (reference sequence). This CDR3 has 12 residues. The germline V and J ends were trimmed by 2 bases and 3 bases, with 6 bases remaining between them. The CDR3 sequence is CASSFNFYEQYV. The CDR3 DNA follows: TGTGCCAGCAGCTTTAACTTCTACGAGCAGTACGTC.

The V call is TRBV7-9, the J call TRBJ2-7, with no clear D. CDR1 is SEHNR, CDR2 FQNEAQ, per germline (reference sequence). The CDR3 length is 15 residues. The V and J ends lost 1 base and 0 bases respectively, with 10 bases between them. DNA for the CDR3: TGTGCCAGCAGCTTAGGTTATCCGAGCTCCTACGAGCAGTACTTC. Translation: CASSLGYPSSYEQYF.

V and J are TRBV18 and TRBJ2-1; 7 bases align to TRBD2. J was trimmed by 7 bases and V by 1 base; bases with no gene match: 7. Germline values: CDR1 KGHSH, CDR2 LQKENI. This CDR3 comprises 15 residues. The CDR3 nucleotides are TGTGCCAGCTCACCACGGGGCGGGAGCCTTAATGAGCAGTTCTTC. As protein: CASSPRGGSLNEQFF. Complete variable domain (other parts from reference TRBV18 and TRBJ2-1): NAGVMQNPRHLVRRRGQEARLRCSPMKGHSHVYWYRQLPEEGLKFMVYLQKENIIDESGMPKERFSAEFPKEGPSILRIQQVVRGDSAAYFCASSPRGGSLNEQFFGPGTRLTVL.

CDR3 nucleotides: TGTGCCAGCAGCCAGGGAAGCGGCAATCAGCCCCAGCATTTT. Amino acid sequence: CASSQGSGNQPQHF. The chain joins TRBV27 to TRBJ1-5, with D possibly matching TRBD1 (5 bases). CDR3 length: 14 amino acids. From germline, CDR1 is MNHEY and CDR2 SMNVEV (reference sequence). The V and J ends lost 6 bases and 2 bases respectively, with 11 bases between them.

The CDR3 coding sequence is TGTGCCAGTACGGGACAGGGGGCGGGTGGCTACACCTTC. Amino acid sequence: CASTGQGAGGYTF. The chain is built from TRBV19 and TRBJ1-2, with 12 positions matching TRBD1. The CDR3 runs to 13 residues. Per germline, CDR1 LNHDA and CDR2 SQIVND (reference sequence). The trim removed 7 bases at V and 7 bases at J, leaving 4 bases unmatched.

The chain combines TRBV4-3 with TRBJ1-4; possibly TRBD1 for D (5 bases). Trimming shortened V by 3 bases and J by 4 bases, and 15 bases separated the two germline ends. Germline CDR1 reads LGHNA; CDR2 reads YSLEER. The CDR3 extends over 16 amino acids. The CDR3 here is CASSQPGQGLNEKLFF. The CDR3 region has the DNA TGCGCCAGCAGCCAGCCGGGTCAGGGACTTAATGAAAAACTGTTTTTT.

The chain has TRBV7-6 and TRBJ2-1; tentatively, D is TRBD1 (6 bases). The CDR3 sequence is 16 residues long. Trimming stripped 0 bases from V and 7 bases from J, with 16 bases between. Germline V CDR1 and CDR2: SGHVS, FNYEAQ. The CDR3 DNA follows: TGTGCCAGCAGCTTAGCCTCAGGGGTGGCACGGAATGAGCAGTTCTTC. Translated: CASSLASGVARNEQFF.

This clone was seen once. This chain joins TRBV5-8 and TRBJ2-1; tentative D call: TRBD1 (5 bases). In germline, CDR1 is SGHTS, CDR2 YDEGEE. The V and J ends lost 4 bases and 9 bases respectively, with 17 bases between them. This CDR3 comprises 14 residues. The CDR3 spells CASSQQGLRGEQFF. CDR3 in DNA: TGTGCCAGCAGCCAGCAGGGTTTAAGGGGTGAGCAGTTCTTC.

This clone appeared a single time. The rearrangement joins TRBV7-9 to TRBJ2-2; D remains ambiguous. The germline V gene has CDR1 SEHNR and CDR2 FQNEAQ (reference sequence). This CDR3 is built from 14 residues. Trimming shortened V by 0 bases and J by 1 base, and 3 bases separated the two germline ends. Written as DNA, the CDR3 is TGTGCCAGCAGCTTAGCTCTGAACACCGGGGAGCTGTTTTTT. It codes for CASSLALNTGELFF.

This chain links TRBV5-1 with TRBJ1-2; D is unclear. The V gene's germline CDR1 is SGHRS and CDR2 YFSETQ. V dropped 0 bases and J dropped 8 bases, with 14 bases sitting between them. The CDR3 is 14 residues long. This CDR3 is CASSLAGGISGYTF. In DNA form, the CDR3 reads TGCGCCAGCAGCTTGGCAGGAGGGATAAGCGGCTACACCTTC.

The rearrangement uses TRBV27 and TRBJ1-5, with 8 bases aligning to TRBD1. With V trimmed by 6 bases and J by 7 bases, 5 bases remained unmatched. This CDR3 contains 13 residues. Germline V gives CDR1 MNHEY, CDR2 SMNVEV (reference sequence). The CDR3 loop reads CASSSTGVQPQHF. As DNA, the CDR3 is TGTGCCAGCAGCTCGACAGGGGTCCAGCCCCAGCATTTT.

This rearrangement joins TRBV28 to TRBJ2-2; 9 bases fit TRBD1. CDR1 is MDHEN and CDR2 is SYDVKM in the germline V gene. The CDR3 covers 15 residues. After removal of 2 bases from V and 3 bases from J, the junction contained 1 base not matched to a gene. CDR3: CASSLTGGYTGELFF. The DNA of the CDR3 is TGTGCCAGCAGTTTAACAGGGGGCTACACCGGGGAGCTGTTTTTT. Combining the CDR3 with reference TRBV28 and TRBJ2-2 gives the whole variable domain DVKVTQSSRYLVKRTGEKVFLECVQDMDHENMFWYRQDPGLGLRLIYFSYDVKMKEKGDIPEGYSVSREKKERFSLILESASTNQTSMYLCASSLTGGYTGELFFGEGSRLTVL.

The rearrangement uses TRBV7-2 and TRBJ2-7, with D uncertain. Germline V gene data show CDR1 as SGHTA and CDR2 as FQGNSA. The CDR3 is 12 residues long. V lost 5 bases to trimming and J lost 0 bases, with 5 bases between them. CDR3 loop: CASSINSYEQYV. For the CDR3, the DNA is TGTGCCAGCAGCATAAACTCCTACGAGCAGTACGTC.

The chain carries TRBV5-6 and TRBJ2-7; maybe TRBD1 (5 bases). Trimming shortened V by 5 bases and J by 2 bases, and 11 bases separated the two germline ends. Germline CDR1 SGHDT, CDR2 YYEEEE. The CDR3 loop spans 13 amino acids. The CDR3 nucleotides are TGTGCCAGCAGAATCCAGGGCGCCTACGAGCAGTACGTC. It is translated as CASRIQGAYEQYV.